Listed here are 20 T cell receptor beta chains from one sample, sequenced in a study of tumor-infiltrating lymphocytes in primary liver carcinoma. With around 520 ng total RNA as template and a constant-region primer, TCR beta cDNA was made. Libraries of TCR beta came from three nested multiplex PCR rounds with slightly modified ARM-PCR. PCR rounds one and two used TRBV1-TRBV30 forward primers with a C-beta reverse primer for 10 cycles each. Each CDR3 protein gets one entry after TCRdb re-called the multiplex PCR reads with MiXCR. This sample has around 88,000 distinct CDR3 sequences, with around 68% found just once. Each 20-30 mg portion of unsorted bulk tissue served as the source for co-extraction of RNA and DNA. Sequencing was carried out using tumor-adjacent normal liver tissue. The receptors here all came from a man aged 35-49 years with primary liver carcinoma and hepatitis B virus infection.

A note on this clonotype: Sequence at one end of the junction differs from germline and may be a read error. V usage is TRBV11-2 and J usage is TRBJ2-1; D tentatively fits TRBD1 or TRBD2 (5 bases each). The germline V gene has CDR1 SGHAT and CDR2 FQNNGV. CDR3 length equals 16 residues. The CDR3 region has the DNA TGTGCCAGCAGCTCCTCAGTGGGACCCTCGGGCAATGAACAGTTCTTC. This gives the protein CASSSSVGPSGNEQFF.

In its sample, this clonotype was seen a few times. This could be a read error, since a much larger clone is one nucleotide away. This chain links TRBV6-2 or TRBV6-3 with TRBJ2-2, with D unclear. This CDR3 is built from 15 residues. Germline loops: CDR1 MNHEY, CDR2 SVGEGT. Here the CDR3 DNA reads TGTGCCGGCAGTTGGACGAACGCGAACACCGGGGAGCTGTTTTTT. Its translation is CAGSWTNANTGELFF.

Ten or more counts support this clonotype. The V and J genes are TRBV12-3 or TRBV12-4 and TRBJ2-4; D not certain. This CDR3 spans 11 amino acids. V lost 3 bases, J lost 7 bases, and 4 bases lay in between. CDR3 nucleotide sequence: TGTGCCAGCAGTTTTAGGAACATTCAGTACTTC. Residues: CASSFRNIQYF.

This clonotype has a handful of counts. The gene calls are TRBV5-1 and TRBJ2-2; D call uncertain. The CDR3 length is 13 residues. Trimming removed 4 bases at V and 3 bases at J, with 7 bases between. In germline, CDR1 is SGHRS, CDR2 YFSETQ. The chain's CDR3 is CASSTEYTGELFF. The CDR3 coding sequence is TGCGCCAGCAGCACTGAATACACCGGGGAGCTGTTTTTT.

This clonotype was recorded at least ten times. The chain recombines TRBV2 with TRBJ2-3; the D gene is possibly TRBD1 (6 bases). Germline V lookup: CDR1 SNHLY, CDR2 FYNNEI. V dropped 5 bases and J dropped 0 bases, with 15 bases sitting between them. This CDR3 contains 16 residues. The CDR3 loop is CASSSPTGISTDTQYF. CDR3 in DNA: TGTGCCAGCAGTTCCCCAACAGGGATCAGCACAGATACGCAGTATTTT.

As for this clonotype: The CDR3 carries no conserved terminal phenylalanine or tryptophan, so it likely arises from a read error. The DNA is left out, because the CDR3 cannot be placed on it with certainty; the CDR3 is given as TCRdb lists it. CDR3 amino acids: CASSVPGLGGETHYL. The chain carries TRBV11-2 and TRBJ2-5; the table's D gene call, TRBD2, was not cross checked with the DNA. The CDR3 is 15 residues long, ends included. Per germline, CDR1 SGHAT and CDR2 FQNNGV.

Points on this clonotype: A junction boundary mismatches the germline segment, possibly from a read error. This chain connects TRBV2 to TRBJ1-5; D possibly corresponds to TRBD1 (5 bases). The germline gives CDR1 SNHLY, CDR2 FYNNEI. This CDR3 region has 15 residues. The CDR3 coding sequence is TGTGTCAGCAGTGTAGGGGAACTTGACAATCAGCCCCAGCATTTT. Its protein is CVSSVGELDNQPQHF.

The CDR3 here is CSARADYSLGEQYF. In DNA, the CDR3 is TGCAGTGCTAGAGCCGACTATTCCTTGGGAGAACAGTACTTC. This chain joins TRBV20-1 and TRBJ2-7, with D maybe TRBD2 (5 bases). Per germline, CDR1 DFQATT and CDR2 SNEGSKA (reference sequence). Trimming removed 1 base from V and 10 bases from J, with 20 bases in between. The CDR3 extends over 14 amino acids.

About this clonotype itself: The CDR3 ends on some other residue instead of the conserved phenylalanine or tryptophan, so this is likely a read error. CDR3 sequence: CASSLVTGELETQYL. CDR3 sequence (DNA): TGTGCCAGCAGCTTAGTAACGGGAGAACTAGAGACCCAGTACTTA. The chain joins TRBV11-2 to TRBJ2-5, with D possibly being TRBD2 (6 bases). The CDR3 spans 15 residues. V lost 1 base, J lost 4 bases, and 13 bases lay in between. Germline V lookup: CDR1 SGHAT, CDR2 FQNNGV.

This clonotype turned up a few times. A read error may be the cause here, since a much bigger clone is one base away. This CDR3 reads CASRQAGGYEHYF. The DNA for the CDR3 is TGTGCCAGCAGGCAAGCGGGAGGCTACGAGCACTACTTC. The V call is TRBV12-3 or TRBV12-4, the J call TRBJ2-7; 9 bases are shared with TRBD2. The length of the CDR3 is 13 residues.

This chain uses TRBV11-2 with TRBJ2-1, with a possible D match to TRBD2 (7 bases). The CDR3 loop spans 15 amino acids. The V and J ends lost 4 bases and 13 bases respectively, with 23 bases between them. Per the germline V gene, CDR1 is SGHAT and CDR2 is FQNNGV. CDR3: CASSWGGQGTVDQFF. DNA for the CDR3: TGTGCCAGCAGCTGGGGGGGACAAGGCACAGTTGATCAGTTCTTC.

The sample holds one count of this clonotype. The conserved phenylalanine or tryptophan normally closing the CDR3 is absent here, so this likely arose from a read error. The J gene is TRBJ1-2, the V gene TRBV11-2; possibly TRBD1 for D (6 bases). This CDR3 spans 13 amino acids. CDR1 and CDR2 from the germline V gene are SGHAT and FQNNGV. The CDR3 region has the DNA TGTGCCAGAAGCTTAGGGGGGAACTATGGCTACACCTCC. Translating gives CARSLGGNYGYTS.

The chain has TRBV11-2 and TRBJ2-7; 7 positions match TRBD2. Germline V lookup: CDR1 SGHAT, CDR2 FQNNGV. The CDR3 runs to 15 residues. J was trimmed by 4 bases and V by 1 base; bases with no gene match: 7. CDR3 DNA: TGTGCCAGCAGCTTAGTTAAGGGAGGGTTTTACGAGCAGTACTTC. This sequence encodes CASSLVKGGFYEQYF.

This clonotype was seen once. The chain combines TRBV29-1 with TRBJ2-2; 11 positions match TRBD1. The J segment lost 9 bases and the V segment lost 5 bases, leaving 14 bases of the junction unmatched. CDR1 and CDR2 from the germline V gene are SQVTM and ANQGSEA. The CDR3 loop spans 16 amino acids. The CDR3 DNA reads TGCAGCGTTCAGAGGGACAGGGGGGATCGGGTCCGGGAGCTGTTTTTT. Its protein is CSVQRDRGDRVRELFF.

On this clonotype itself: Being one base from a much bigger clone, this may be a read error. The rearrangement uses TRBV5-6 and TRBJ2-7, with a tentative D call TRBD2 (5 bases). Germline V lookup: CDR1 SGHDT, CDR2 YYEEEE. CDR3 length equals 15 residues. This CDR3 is CANSLRRVGSYEQYF. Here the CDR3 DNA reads TGTGCCAACAGCTTAAGGCGGGTTGGTTCCTACGAGCAGTACTTC.

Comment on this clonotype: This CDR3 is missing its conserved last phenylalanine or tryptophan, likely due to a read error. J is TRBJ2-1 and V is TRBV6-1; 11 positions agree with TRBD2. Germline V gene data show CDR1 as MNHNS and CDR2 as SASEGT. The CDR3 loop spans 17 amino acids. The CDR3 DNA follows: TGTGGCAGCAGTGACGACGTAGCGGGAGGGTCATACAATGAGCAGTTCGTC. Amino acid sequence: CGSSDDVAGGSYNEQFV.

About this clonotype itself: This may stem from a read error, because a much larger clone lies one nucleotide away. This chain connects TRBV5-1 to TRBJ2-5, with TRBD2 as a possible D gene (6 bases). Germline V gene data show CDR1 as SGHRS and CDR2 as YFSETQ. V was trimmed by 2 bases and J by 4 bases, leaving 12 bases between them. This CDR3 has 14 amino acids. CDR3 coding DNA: TGCGCCAGCAGCTTTGGGCCAGCGGGAGAGACCCAGTACTTC. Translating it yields CASSFGPAGETQYF.

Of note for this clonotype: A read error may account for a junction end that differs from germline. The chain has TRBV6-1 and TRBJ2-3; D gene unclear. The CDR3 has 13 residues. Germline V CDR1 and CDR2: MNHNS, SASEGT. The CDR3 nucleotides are TGTGCCTGCAGTGAAACTCGGGTAGATACGCAGTATTTT. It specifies CACSETRVDTQYF.

The CDR3 region is CISSQGLAGDGTGELFF. CDR3 nucleotide sequence: TGTATCAGCAGCCAGGGACTAGCGGGAGACGGGACCGGGGAGCTGTTTTTT. The chain has TRBV11-2 and TRBJ2-2; the match to TRBD2 covers 14 bases. The germline V gene encodes CDR1 SGHAT and CDR2 FQNNGV. The CDR3 length is 17 residues.

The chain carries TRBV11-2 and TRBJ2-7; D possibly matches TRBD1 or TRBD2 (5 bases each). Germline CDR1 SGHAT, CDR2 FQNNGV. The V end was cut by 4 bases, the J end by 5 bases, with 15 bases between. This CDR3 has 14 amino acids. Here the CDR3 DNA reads TGTGCCAGCAGCTCACCGGGGCATGGCGACGAGCAGTACTTC. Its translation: CASSSPGHGDEQYF.